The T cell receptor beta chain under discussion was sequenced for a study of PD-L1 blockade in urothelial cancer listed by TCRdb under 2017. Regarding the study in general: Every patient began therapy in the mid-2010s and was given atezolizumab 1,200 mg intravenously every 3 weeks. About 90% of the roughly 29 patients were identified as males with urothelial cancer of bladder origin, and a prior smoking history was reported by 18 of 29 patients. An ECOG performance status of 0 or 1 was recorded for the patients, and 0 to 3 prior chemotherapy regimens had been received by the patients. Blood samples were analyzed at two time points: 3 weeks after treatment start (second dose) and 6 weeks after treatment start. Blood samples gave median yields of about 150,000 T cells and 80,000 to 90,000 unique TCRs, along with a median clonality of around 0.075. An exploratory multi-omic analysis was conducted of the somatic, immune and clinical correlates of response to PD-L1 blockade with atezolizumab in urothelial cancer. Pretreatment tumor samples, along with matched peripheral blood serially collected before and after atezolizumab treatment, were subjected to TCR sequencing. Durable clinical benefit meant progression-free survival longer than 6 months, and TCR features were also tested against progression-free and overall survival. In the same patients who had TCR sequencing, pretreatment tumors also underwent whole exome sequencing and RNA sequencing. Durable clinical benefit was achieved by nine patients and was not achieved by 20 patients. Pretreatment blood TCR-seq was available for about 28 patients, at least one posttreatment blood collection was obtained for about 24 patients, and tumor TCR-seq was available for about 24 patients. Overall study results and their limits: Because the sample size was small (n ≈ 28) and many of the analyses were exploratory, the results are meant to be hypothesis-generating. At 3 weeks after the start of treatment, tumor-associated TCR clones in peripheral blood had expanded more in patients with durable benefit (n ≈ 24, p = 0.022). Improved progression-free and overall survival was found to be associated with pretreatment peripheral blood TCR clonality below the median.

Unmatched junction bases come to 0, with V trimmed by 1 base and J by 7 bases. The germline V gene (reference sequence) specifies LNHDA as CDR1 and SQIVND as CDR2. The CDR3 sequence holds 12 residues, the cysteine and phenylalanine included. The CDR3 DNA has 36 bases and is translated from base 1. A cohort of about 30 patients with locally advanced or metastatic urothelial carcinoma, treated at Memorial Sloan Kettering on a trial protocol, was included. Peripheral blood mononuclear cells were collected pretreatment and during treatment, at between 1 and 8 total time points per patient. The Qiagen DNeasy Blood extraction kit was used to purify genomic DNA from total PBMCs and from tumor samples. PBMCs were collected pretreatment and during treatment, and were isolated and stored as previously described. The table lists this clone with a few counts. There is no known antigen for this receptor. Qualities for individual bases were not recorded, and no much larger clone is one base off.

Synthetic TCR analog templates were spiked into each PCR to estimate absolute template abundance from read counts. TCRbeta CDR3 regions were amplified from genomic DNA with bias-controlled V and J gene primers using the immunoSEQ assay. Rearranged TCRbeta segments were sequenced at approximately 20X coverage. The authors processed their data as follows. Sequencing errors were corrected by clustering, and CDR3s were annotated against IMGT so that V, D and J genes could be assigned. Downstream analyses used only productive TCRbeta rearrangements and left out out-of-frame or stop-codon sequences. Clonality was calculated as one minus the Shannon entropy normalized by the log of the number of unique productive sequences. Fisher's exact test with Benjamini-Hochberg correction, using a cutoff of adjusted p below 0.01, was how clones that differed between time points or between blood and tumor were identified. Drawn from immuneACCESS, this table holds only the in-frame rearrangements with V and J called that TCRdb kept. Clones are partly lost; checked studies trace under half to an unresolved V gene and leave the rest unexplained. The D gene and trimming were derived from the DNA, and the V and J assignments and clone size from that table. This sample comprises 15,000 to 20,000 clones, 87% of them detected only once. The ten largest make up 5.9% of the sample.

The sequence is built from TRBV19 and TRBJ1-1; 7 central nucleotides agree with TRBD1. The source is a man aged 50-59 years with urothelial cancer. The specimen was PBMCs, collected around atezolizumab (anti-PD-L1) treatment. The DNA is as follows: TGTGCCAGTAGTATAGGACAGGGTGAAGCTTTCTTT. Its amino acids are CASSIGQGEAFF.